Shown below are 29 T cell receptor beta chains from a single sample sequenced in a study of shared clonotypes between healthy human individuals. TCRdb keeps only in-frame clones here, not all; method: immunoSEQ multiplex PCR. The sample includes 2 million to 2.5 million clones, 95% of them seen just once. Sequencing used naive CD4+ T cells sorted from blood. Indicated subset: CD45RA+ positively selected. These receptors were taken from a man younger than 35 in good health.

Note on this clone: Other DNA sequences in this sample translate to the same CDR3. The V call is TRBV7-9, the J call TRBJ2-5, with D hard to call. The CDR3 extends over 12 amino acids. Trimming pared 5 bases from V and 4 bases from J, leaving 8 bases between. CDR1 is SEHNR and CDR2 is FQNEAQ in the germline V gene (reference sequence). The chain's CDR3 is CASSLLGETQYF. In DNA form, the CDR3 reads TGTGCCAGCAGCCTATTGGGAGAGACCCAGTACTTC.

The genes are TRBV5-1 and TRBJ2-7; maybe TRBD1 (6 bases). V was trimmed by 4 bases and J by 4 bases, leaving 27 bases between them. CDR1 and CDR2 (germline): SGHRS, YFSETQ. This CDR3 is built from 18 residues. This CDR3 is CASSVGPGAAGFTYEQYF. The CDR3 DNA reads TGCGCCAGCAGCGTCGGTCCAGGGGCGGCAGGGTTTACTTACGAGCAGTACTTC.

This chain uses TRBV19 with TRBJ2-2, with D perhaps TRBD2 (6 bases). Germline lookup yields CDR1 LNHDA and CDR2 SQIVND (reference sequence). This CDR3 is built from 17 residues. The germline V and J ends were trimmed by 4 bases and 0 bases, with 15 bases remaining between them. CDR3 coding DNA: TGTGCCAGTAGTACCCCGGGACTTCACCCGAACACCGGGGAGCTGTTTTTT. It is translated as CASSTPGLHPNTGELFF.

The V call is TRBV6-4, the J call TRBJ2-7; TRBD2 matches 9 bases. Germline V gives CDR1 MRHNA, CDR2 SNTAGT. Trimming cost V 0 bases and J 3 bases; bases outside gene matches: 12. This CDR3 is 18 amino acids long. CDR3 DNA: TGTGCCAGCAGTGACTCGACGGAGCTAGCGGGGATCGGCTACGAGCAGTACTTC. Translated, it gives CASSDSTELAGIGYEQYF.

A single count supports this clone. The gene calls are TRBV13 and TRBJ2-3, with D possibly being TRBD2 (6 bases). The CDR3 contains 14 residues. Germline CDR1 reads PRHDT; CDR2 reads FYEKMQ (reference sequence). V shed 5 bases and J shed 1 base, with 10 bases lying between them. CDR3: CASSTSSGTDTQYF. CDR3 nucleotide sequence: TGTGCCAGCAGCACCTCTAGCGGCACAGATACGCAGTATTTT.

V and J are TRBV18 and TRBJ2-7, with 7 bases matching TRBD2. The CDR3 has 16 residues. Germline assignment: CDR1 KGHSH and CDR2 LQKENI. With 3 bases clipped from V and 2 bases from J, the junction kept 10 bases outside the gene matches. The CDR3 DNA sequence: TGTGCCAGCTCACCTCCCTCCGGGGGGATCGCCTACGAGCAGTACTTC. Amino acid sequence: CASSPPSGGIAYEQYF.

As DNA, the CDR3 is TGCGCCAGCAGCCGACTGGACGTAAGAATAGGGTTCTACGAGCAGTACTTC. This codes for CASSRLDVRIGFYEQYF. The chain has TRBV4-1 and TRBJ2-7; D remains ambiguous. Trimming took off 4 bases at V and 3 bases at J, with 22 bases between the two ends. Germline CDR1 is MGHRA and CDR2 is YSYEKL. The CDR3 length is 17 residues.

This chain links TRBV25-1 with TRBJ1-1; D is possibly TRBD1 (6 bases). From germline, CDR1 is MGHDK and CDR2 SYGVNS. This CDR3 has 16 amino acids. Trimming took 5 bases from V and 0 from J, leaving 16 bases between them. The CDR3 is CASSPAGTGMNTEAFF. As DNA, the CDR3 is TGTGCCAGCAGTCCCGCGGGAACAGGGATGAACACTGAAGCTTTCTTT.

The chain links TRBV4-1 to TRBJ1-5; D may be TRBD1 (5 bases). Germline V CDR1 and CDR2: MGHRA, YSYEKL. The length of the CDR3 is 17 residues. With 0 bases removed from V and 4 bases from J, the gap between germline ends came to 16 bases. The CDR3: CASSQELGQVENQPQHF. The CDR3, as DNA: TGCGCCAGCAGCCAAGAGCTGGGGCAGGTGGAGAATCAGCCCCAGCATTTT.

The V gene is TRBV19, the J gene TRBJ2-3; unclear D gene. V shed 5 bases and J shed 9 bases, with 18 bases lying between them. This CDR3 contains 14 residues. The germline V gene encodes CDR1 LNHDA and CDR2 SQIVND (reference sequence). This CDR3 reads CASSSSYIGETQYF. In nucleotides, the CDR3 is TGTGCCAGTAGTTCTAGTTACATTGGGGAAACGCAGTATTTT. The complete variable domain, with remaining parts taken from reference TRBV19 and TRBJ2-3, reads DGGITQSPKYLFRKEGQNVTLSCEQNLNHDAMYWYRQDPGQGLRLIYYSQIVNDFQKGDIAEGYSVSREKKESFPLTVTSAQKNPTAFYLCASSSSYIGETQYFGPGTRLTVL.

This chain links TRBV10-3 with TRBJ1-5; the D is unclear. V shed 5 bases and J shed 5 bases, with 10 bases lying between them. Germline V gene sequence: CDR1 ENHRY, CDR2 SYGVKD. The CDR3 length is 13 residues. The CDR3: CAISPTDDQPQHF. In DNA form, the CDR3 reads TGTGCCATCAGTCCGACGGACGATCAGCCCCAGCATTTT.

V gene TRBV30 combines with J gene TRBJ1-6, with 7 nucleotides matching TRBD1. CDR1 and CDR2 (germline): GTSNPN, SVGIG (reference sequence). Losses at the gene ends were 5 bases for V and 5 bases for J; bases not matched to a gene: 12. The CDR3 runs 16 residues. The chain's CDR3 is CAWLLAGTAHNSPLHF. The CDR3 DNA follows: TGTGCCTGGCTCTTGGCCGGGACAGCACATAATTCACCCCTCCACTTT.

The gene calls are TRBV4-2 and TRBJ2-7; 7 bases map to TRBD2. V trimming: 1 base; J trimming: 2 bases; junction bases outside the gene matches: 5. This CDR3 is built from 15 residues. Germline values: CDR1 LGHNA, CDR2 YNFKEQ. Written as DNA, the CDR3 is TGTGCCAGCAGCCAAGGGTGGGAGGGTGCCTACGAGCAGTACTTC. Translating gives CASSQGWEGAYEQYF.

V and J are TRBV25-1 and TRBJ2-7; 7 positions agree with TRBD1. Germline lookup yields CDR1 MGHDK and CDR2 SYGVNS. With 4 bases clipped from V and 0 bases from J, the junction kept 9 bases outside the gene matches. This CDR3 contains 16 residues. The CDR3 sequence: CASSGRDSSPSYEQYF. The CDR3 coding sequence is TGTGCCAGCAGTGGAAGGGACAGTAGTCCCTCCTACGAGCAGTACTTC.

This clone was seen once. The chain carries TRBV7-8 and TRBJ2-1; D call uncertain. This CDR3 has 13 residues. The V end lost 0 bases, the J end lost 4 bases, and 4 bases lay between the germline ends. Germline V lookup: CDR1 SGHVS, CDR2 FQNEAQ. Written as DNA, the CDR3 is TGTGCCAGCAGCTTAGCTCAGTACAATGAGCAGTTCTTC. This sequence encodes CASSLAQYNEQFF.

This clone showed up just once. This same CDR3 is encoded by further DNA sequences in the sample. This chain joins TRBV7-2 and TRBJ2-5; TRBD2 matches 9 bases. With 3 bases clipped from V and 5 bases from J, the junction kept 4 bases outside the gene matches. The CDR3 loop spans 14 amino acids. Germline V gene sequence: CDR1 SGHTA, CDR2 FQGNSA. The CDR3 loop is CASSLSGGRETQYF. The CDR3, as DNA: TGTGCCAGCAGCTTGAGCGGGGGGCGCGAGACCCAGTACTTC.

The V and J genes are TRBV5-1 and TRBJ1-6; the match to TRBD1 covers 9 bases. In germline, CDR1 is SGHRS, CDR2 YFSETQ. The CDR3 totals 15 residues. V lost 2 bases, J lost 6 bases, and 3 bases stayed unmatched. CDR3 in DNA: TGCGCCAGCAGCTTCGGGACAGGGACTAATTCACCCCTCCACTTT. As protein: CASSFGTGTNSPLHF.

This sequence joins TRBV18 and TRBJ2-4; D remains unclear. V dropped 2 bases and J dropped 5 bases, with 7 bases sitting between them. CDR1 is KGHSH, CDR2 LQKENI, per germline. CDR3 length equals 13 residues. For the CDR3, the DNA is TGTGCCAGCTCACCAGGGCTCCAAAACATTCAGTACTTC. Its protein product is CASSPGLQNIQYF.

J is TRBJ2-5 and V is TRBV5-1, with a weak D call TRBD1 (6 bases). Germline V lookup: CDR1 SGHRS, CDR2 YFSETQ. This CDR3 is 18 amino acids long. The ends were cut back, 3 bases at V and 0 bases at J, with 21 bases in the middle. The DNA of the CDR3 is TGCGCCAGCAGCTCATGGTTAAGGGGGAACAAGTACCAAGAGACCCAGTACTTC. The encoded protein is CASSSWLRGNKYQETQYF.

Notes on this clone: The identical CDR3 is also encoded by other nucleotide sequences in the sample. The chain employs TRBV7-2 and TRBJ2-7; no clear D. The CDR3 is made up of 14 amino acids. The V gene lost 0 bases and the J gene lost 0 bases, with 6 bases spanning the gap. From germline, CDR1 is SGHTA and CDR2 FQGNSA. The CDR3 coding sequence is TGTGCCAGCAGCTTAGCGGGTCCCTCCTACGAGCAGTACTTC. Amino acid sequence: CASSLAGPSYEQYF.

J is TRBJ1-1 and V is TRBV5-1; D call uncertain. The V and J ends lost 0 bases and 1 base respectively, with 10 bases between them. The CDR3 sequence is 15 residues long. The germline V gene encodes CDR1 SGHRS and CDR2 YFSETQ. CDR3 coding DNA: TGCGCCAGCAGCTTGGGTAGAGCCACGAACACTGAAGCTTTCTTT. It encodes CASSLGRATNTEAFF. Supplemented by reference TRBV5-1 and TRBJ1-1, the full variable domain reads KAGVTQTPRYLIKTRGQQVTLSCSPISGHRSVSWYQQTPGQGLQFLFEYFSETQRNKGNFPGRFSGRQFSNSRSEMNVSTLELGDSALYLCASSLGRATNTEAFFGQGTRLTVV.

DNA for the CDR3: TGCAGCGTTGGAGACAGAAATTCACCCCTCCACTTT. Encoded protein: CSVGDRNSPLHF. The chain carries TRBV29-1 and TRBJ1-6; D may be TRBD1 (5 bases). The germline V gene has CDR1 SQVTM and CDR2 ANQGSEA. The CDR3 is made up of 12 amino acids. V was clipped by 4 bases and J by 7 bases, with 8 bases between them.

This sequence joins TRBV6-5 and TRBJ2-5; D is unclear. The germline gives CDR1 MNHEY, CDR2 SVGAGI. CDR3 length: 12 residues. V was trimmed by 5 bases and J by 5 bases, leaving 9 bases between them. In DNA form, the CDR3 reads TGTGCCAGCAGTAATCCGGGTGAGACCCAGTACTTC. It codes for CASSNPGETQYF.

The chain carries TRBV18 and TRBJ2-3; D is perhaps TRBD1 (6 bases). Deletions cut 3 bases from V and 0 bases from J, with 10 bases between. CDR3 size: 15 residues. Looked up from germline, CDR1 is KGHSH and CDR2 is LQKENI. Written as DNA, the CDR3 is TGTGCCAGCTCACCCGACAGGATTAGCACAGATACGCAGTATTTT. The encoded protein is CASSPDRISTDTQYF.

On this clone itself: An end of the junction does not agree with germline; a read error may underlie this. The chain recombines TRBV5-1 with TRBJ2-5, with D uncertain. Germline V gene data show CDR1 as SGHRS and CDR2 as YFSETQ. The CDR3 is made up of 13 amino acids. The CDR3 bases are TGCGCCAGCACCTTGGATTCTACGGAGACCCAGTACTTC. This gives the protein CASTLDSTETQYF.

DNA of the CDR3: TGTGCCAGCAGCAGGGCAATTTTAGGAGGTTATGGCTACACCTTC. The encoded protein is CASSRAILGGYGYTF. V usage is TRBV5-5 and J usage is TRBJ1-2, with D hard to call. The ends were cut back, 4 bases at V and 5 bases at J, with 18 bases in the middle. Per the germline V gene, CDR1 is SGHKS and CDR2 is YYEKEE (reference sequence). CDR3 size: 15 residues.

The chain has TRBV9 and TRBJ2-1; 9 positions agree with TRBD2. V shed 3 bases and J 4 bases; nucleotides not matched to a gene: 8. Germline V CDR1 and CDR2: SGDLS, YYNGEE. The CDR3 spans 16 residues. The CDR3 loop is CASSASGGLGYNEQFF. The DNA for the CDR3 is TGTGCCAGCAGCGCCAGCGGGGGGCTGGGATACAATGAGCAGTTCTTC.

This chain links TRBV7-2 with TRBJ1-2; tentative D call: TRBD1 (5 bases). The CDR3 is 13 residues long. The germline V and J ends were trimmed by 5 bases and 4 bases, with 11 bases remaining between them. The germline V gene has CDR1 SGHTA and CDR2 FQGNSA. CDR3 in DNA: TGTGCCAGCAGCCCACAGGTCCTCTATGGCTACACCTTC. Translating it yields CASSPQVLYGYTF.

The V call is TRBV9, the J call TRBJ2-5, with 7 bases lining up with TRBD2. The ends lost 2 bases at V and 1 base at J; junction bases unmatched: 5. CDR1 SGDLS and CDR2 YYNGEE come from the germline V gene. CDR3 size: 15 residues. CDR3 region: CASSVRSGLQETQYF. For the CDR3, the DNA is TGTGCCAGCAGCGTCCGTAGCGGGCTCCAAGAGACCCAGTACTTC. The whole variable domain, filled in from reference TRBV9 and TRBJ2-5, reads DSGVTQTPKHLITATGQRVTLRCSPRSGDLSVYWYQQSLDQGLQFLIQYYNGEERAKGNILERFSAQQFPDLHSELNLSSLELGDSALYFCASSVRSGLQETQYFGPGTRLLVL.